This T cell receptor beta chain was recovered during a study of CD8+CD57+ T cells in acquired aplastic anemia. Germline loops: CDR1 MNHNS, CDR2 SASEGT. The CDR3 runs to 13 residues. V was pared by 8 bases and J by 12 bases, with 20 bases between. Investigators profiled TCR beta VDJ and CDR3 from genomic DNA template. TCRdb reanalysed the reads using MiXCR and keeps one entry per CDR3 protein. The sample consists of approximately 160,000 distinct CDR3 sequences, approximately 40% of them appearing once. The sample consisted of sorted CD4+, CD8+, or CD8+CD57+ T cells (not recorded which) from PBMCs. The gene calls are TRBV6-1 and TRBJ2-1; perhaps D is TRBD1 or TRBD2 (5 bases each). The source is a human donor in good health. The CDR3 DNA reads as TGTGCCAGCTCGGGGACCCTTACAATGAGGCAGTTCTTC. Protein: CASSGTLTMRQFF.